One and the same sample provided the 14 T cell receptor beta chains below, sequenced in a study of beta chain features in type 1 diabetes. What was sequenced were expressed TCRB transcripts, since all of the isolated RNA had been reverse transcribed. Method: immunoSEQ multiplex PCR; TCRdb's copy keeps in-frame clones and lacks some. The sample consists of about 620,000 clones, about 14% of them appearing once. The sequenced sample was naive CD4+ T cells from blood. Every receptor here comes from a man in his late teens or twenties in good health.

The chain recombines TRBV4-2 with TRBJ2-1; TRBD2 matches 14 bases. V trimming: 3 bases; J trimming: 0 bases; junction bases outside the gene matches: 10. Germline CDR1 LGHNA, CDR2 YNFKEQ. The CDR3 spans 20 residues. CDR3 sequence: CASSQTGLAGGLSSYNEQFF. In DNA form, the CDR3 reads TGTGCCAGCAGCCAGACTGGACTAGCGGGGGGCTTAAGCTCCTACAATGAGCAGTTCTTC.

The chain has TRBV7-2 and TRBJ2-7, with D perhaps given as TRBD1 or TRBD2 (5 bases each). With 1 base removed from V and 5 bases from J, the gap between germline ends came to 12 bases. Germline values: CDR1 SGHTA, CDR2 FQGNSA. The CDR3 totals 14 residues. The CDR3: CASSLVTRDHEQYF. The CDR3, as DNA: TGTGCCAGCAGCTTAGTGACTCGGGACCACGAGCAGTACTTC.

On this clone itself: One junction end disagrees with the germline gene, perhaps due to a read error. The chain has TRBV2 and TRBJ1-2, with D tentatively TRBD1 (5 bases). CDR3 length: 12 residues. The germline gives CDR1 SNHLY, CDR2 FYNNEI. The CDR3 spells CASSPRTPPSLF. CDR3 in DNA: TGTGCCAGCAGTCCCCGGACACCCCCGTCCCTCTTC.

The rearrangement links TRBV5-4 to TRBJ2-5, with 10 bases aligning to TRBD2. V was pared by 3 bases and J by 3 bases, with 5 bases of the junction left unmatched. Germline CDR1 SGHNT, CDR2 YYREEE (reference sequence). This CDR3 is 15 amino acids long. DNA for the CDR3: TGTGCCAGCAGCTCTCGGACTAGCGGTGAAGAGACCCAGTACTTC. The encoded protein is CASSSRTSGEETQYF. The full variable domain, completed using reference TRBV5-4 and TRBJ2-5, is ETGVTQSPTHLIKTRGQQVTLRCSSQSGHNTVSWYQQALGQGPQFIFQYYREEENGRGNFPPRFSGLQFPNYSSELNVNALELDDSALYLCASSSRTSGEETQYFGPGTRLLVL.

The rearrangement links TRBV18 to TRBJ2-3, with D tentatively TRBD1 (5 bases). Trimming removed 4 bases from V and 0 bases from J, with 14 bases in between. Germline CDR1 is KGHSH and CDR2 is LQKENI. This CDR3 has 16 amino acids. This chain's CDR3 is CASSRTAGISTDTQYF. The CDR3 DNA reads as TGTGCCAGCTCACGCACCGCAGGGATTAGCACAGATACGCAGTATTTT.

The rearrangement joins TRBV7-9 to TRBJ1-3, with TRBD1 matching over 9 bases. Germline CDR1 reads SEHNR; CDR2 reads FQNEAQ (reference sequence). The CDR3 has 15 amino acids. J gave up 3 bases and V 5 bases, and 5 bases lay outside the gene matches. In DNA form, the CDR3 reads TGTGCCAGCAGCCCCCGGACAGGGGATGGAAACACCATATATTTT. It specifies CASSPRTGDGNTIYF.

The chain uses TRBV20-1 and TRBJ1-5; D unresolved. Germline V gene data show CDR1 as DFQATT and CDR2 as SNEGSKA (reference sequence). The CDR3 runs to 11 residues. Trimming took 4 bases from V and 6 from J, leaving 7 bases between them. CDR3 amino acids: CSATPSQPQHF. CDR3 sequence (DNA): TGCAGTGCTACTCCTTCTCAGCCCCAGCATTTT.

Regarding this clone: The identical CDR3 is also encoded by other nucleotide sequences in the sample. The rearrangement links TRBV28 to TRBJ1-2; D unresolved. Germline V CDR1 and CDR2: MDHEN, SYDVKM. The V and J ends lost 3 bases and 4 bases respectively, with 6 bases between them. CDR3 length: 12 residues. In DNA, the CDR3 is TGTGCCAGCAGTTTGGGGTCCTATGGCTACACCTTC. It encodes CASSLGSYGYTF.

This clone was observed a handful of times. The chain recombines TRBV7-6 with TRBJ2-1; TRBD2 matches at 11 bases. Unmatched junction bases numbered 14, after V lost 5 bases and J lost 8 bases. This CDR3 contains 17 residues. Germline lookup yields CDR1 SGHVS and CDR2 FNYEAQ. CDR3 protein: CASSHGLAGSLIHEQFF. Here the CDR3 DNA reads TGTGCCAGCAGCCACGGACTAGCGGGTTCCCTCATCCATGAGCAGTTCTTC.

V usage is TRBV5-1 and J usage is TRBJ1-1; D unclear. The germline gives CDR1 SGHRS, CDR2 YFSETQ. The CDR3 contains 15 residues. Trimming pared 1 base from V and 0 bases from J, leaving 10 bases between. CDR3 sequence reads: CASSLRGYMNTEAFF. The CDR3 nucleotides are TGCGCCAGCAGCTTGAGAGGGTATATGAACACTGAAGCTTTCTTT.

V gene TRBV9 combines with J gene TRBJ1-1, with 9 bases fitting TRBD1. Looked up from germline, CDR1 is SGDLS and CDR2 is YYNGEE. Unmatched junction bases numbered 16, after V lost 4 bases and J lost 6 bases. CDR3 length: 17 amino acids. The CDR3 loop is CASSSQMAGTGFSEAFF. DNA for the CDR3: TGTGCCAGCAGCTCCCAAATGGCGGGGACAGGGTTTTCTGAAGCTTTCTTT.

This clone was detected a few times. This rearrangement joins TRBV4-3 to TRBJ2-1; tentatively, D is TRBD2 (7 bases). V gave up 2 bases and J gave up 7 bases, with 18 bases separating them. The germline gives CDR1 LGHNA, CDR2 YSLEER. This CDR3 comprises 16 residues. CDR3 DNA sequence: TGCGCCAGCAGCCAATTGAGGACAGCGGGGCTTAATGAGCAGTTCTTC. Encoded protein: CASSQLRTAGLNEQFF.

The J gene is TRBJ1-2, the V gene TRBV9, with TRBD1 identical over 10 bases. This CDR3 is built from 16 residues. Trimming cost V 1 base and J 4 bases; bases outside gene matches: 7. Germline lookup yields CDR1 SGDLS and CDR2 YYNGEE. The CDR3 region has the DNA TGTGCCAGCAGCGTACATGAGACAGGGGGCATCTATGGCTACACCTTC. It encodes CASSVHETGGIYGYTF. Drawing the rest from reference TRBV9 and TRBJ1-2, the complete variable domain is DSGVTQTPKHLITATGQRVTLRCSPRSGDLSVYWYQQSLDQGLQFLIQYYNGEERAKGNILERFSAQQFPDLHSELNLSSLELGDSALYFCASSVHETGGIYGYTFGSGTRLTVV.

Written as DNA, the CDR3 is TGTGCCAGCAGCTTGGCAGACAGGGTTGTGGAGTATGGCTACACCTTC. Protein: CASSLADRVVEYGYTF. The rearrangement uses TRBV5-4 and TRBJ1-2, with TRBD1 matching 7 bases. Germline lookup yields CDR1 SGHNT and CDR2 YYREEE (reference sequence). Trimming cost V 0 bases and J 5 bases; bases outside gene matches: 10. This CDR3 has 16 residues.